Below are 29 T cell receptor beta chains sequenced from a single sample in a study of human T cells and chemical hapten exposure (dated by TCRdb to the early 2020s). Receptor libraries were prepared by RACE. Sequencer: NextSeq 500. TCRdb trimmed the raw reads at Q25, called clones with MiXCR and kept productive beta chains. Rows are unified per CDR3 protein, each entry keeping the most common DNA and genes. The sample has under 400,000 distinct CDR3 sequences on record, roughly 5.3% of them singletons. The ten largest clones take up just over 2.5% of the sample. Read against the paper, the sample's time point label means: pre-sensitization, week 0. Reading the label with the study, this specimen's treatment or condition is: therapeutic diphenylcyclopropenone sensitization with weekly scalp DPC. Sequencing was performed on whole blood, taken in connection with sensitization to the hapten diphenylcyclopropenone (DPC). The receptors originated from a woman aged 50 to 60 with alopecia areata. Some clones in this sample may be carry-over from other donors' samples.

This clonotype was found many times. V usage is TRBV12-3 or TRBV12-4 and J usage is TRBJ2-1; 8 bases match TRBD1. With V trimmed by 5 bases and J by 5 bases, 8 bases remained unmatched. The CDR3 extends over 15 amino acids. CDR3 sequence: CASSPRDRPHNEQFF. CDR3 nucleotides: TGTGCCAGCAGTCCCAGGGACAGGCCCCACAATGAGCAGTTCTTC.

This clonotype was observed at least ten times. V gene TRBV4-3 combines with J gene TRBJ2-3; D remains unclear. Trimming took off 3 bases at V and 0 bases at J, with 10 bases between the two ends. Germline V gene sequence: CDR1 LGHNA, CDR2 YSLEER. The CDR3 sequence is 15 residues long. The CDR3 DNA reads TGCGCCAGCAGCCATAACTACGAAAGCACAGATACGCAGTATTTT. Its protein product is CASSHNYESTDTQYF.

This clonotype has ten or more counts. The chain links TRBV7-9 to TRBJ2-1; tentatively, D is TRBD2 (5 bases). The CDR3 has 14 amino acids. Germline V CDR1 and CDR2: SEHNR, FQNEAQ (reference sequence). Trimming stripped 0 bases from V and 7 bases from J, with 10 bases between. Here the CDR3 reads CASSLAYPGNEQFF. The DNA for the CDR3 is TGTGCCAGCAGCTTAGCCTATCCGGGGAATGAGCAGTTCTTC.

This clonotype was counted a few times. The V and J genes are TRBV7-3 and TRBJ2-3; D is perhaps TRBD1 or TRBD2 (6 bases each). Trimming removed 3 bases from V and 2 bases from J, with 12 bases in between. The length of the CDR3 is 15 residues. Germline V gene lookup returns CDR1 SGHTA and CDR2 FQGTGA. CDR3 in DNA: TGTGCCAGCAGCTTTACGGGGGCACTCACAGATACGCAGTATTTT. This gives the protein CASSFTGALTDTQYF.

This clonotype was recorded a few times. The genes are TRBV28 and TRBJ2-1; D is unresolved. Trimming cost V 2 bases and J 6 bases, with 20 bases left between them. Germline V gives CDR1 MDHEN, CDR2 SYDVKM. The CDR3 extends over 17 amino acids. The CDR3 loop is CASSLAVFSGRGNEQFF. The CDR3 DNA is TGTGCCAGCAGTTTAGCCGTATTCTCGGGCAGAGGCAATGAGCAGTTCTTC.

The V gene is TRBV10-3, the J gene TRBJ2-3; a possible D gene is TRBD1 (6 bases). This CDR3 has 15 amino acids. The germline V gene encodes CDR1 ENHRY and CDR2 SYGVKD. The ends were cut back, 2 bases at V and 0 bases at J, with 9 bases in the middle. The CDR3 coding sequence is TGTGCCATCAGTGAGACAGGGATTAGCACAGATACGCAGTATTTT. Translating it yields CAISETGISTDTQYF.

The chain carries TRBV20-1 and TRBJ2-3; D possibly uses TRBD1 or TRBD2 (5 bases each). Germline-derived CDR1 and CDR2 are DFQATT and SNEGSKA (reference sequence). This CDR3 has 14 amino acids. The V gene lost 5 bases and the J gene lost 6 bases, with 18 bases spanning the gap. The CDR3, as DNA: TGCAGTGCTCCTCCGGGGCTGCCTGGGGATACGCAGTATTTT. It is translated as CSAPPGLPGDTQYF.

The table lists this clonotype with many counts. The gene calls are TRBV9 and TRBJ2-7; 9 bases are shared with TRBD1. The J segment lost 5 bases and the V segment lost 0 bases, leaving 3 bases of the junction unmatched. Germline assignment: CDR1 SGDLS and CDR2 YYNGEE. CDR3 length: 14 amino acids. CDR3 region: CASSVGTGVDEQYF. The CDR3 DNA follows: TGTGCCAGCAGCGTAGGGACAGGGGTCGACGAGCAGTACTTC.

This clonotype was seen only once. This chain links TRBV3-1 with TRBJ1-5; maybe TRBD1 (5 bases). V dropped 3 bases and J dropped 0 bases, with 9 bases sitting between them. This CDR3 has 15 amino acids. CDR1 and CDR2 from the germline V gene are LGHDT and YNNKEL (reference sequence). The CDR3 DNA reads as TGTGCCAGCAGCCACGGGGCTTTTAGCAATCAGCCCCAGCATTTT. It encodes CASSHGAFSNQPQHF.

This chain connects TRBV5-1 to TRBJ2-1; 8 bases match TRBD2. Trimming at V came to 0 bases and at J to 7 bases, leaving 6 bases not matched to a gene. This CDR3 is built from 15 residues. The germline CDR1 and CDR2 sequences are SGHRS and YFSETQ. The CDR3 reads CASSLGAGVANEQFF. The CDR3, as DNA: TGCGCCAGCAGCTTGGGAGCGGGGGTAGCAAATGAGCAGTTCTTC. The full variable domain, completed using reference TRBV5-1 and TRBJ2-1, is KAGVTQTPRYLIKTRGQQVTLSCSPISGHRSVSWYQQTPGQGLQFLFEYFSETQRNKGNFPGRFSGRQFSNSRSEMNVSTLELGDSALYLCASSLGAGVANEQFFGPGTRLTVL.

This clonotype showed up many times. The rearrangement uses TRBV28 and TRBJ1-1; 8 nucleotides line up with TRBD1. This CDR3 spans 13 amino acids. Germline V gives CDR1 MDHEN, CDR2 SYDVKM. V lost 6 bases to trimming and J lost 7 bases; unmatched junction nucleotides: 7. In nucleotides, the CDR3 is TGTGCCAGCAGCGCAGGGGGCGTCGGTGAAGCTTTCTTT. As protein: CASSAGGVGEAFF.

This clonotype has at least ten counts. The V and J genes are TRBV6-5 and TRBJ2-1, with TRBD2 matching 8 bases. The V and J ends lost 8 bases and 1 base, in that order; junction bases with no gene match: 10. CDR1 and CDR2 (germline): MNHEY, SVGAGI. The CDR3 totals 16 residues. The CDR3 coding sequence is TGTGCCAGCGCTTGGCGGGGGGCGATTTCCTACAATGAGCAGTTCTTC. Its protein product is CASAWRGAISYNEQFF.

This clonotype has only a few counts. V usage is TRBV21-1 and J usage is TRBJ1-4; the D segment call TRBD1 is taken from the table without a DNA check. TRBV21-1 is a recognized pseudogene. The CDR3 has 14 amino acids. The CDR3, as DNA: TGTGCCAGCACCCCTAGACACTCTAATGAAAAACTGTTTTTT. Translating gives CASTPRHSNEKLFF.

Ten or more counts support this clonotype. V gene TRBV3-1 combines with J gene TRBJ2-1; the match to TRBD2 covers 10 bases. Germline CDR1 is LGHDT and CDR2 is YNNKEL (reference sequence). V lost 3 bases to trimming and J lost 8 bases; unmatched junction nucleotides: 7. There are 15 residues in the CDR3. CDR3 sequence reads: CASSQAGTSDYEQFF. The CDR3 region has the DNA TGTGCCAGCAGCCAGGCCGGGACTAGCGACTATGAGCAGTTCTTC.

This clonotype was detected ten times or more. The chain couples TRBV29-1 to TRBJ2-1, with 9 bases fitting TRBD1. In germline, CDR1 is SQVTM, CDR2 ANQGSEA. V was pared by 8 bases and J by 8 bases, with 4 bases of the junction left unmatched. CDR3 length: 11 amino acids. This CDR3 reads CSHDRGDEQFF. The CDR3 nucleotides are TGCAGCCACGACAGGGGGGATGAGCAGTTCTTC.

The V call is TRBV5-6, the J call TRBJ1-1; 9 nucleotides align to TRBD1. CDR1 is SGHDT, CDR2 YYEEEE, per germline. V lost 5 bases and J lost 6; bases outside the gene matches: 8. The CDR3 length is 14 residues. CDR3 loop: CASSSGTGIPEAFF. As DNA, the CDR3 is TGTGCCAGCAGTTCCGGGACAGGGATCCCTGAAGCTTTCTTT.

The genes are TRBV5-4 and TRBJ2-3, with 7 bases matching TRBD2. V shed 4 bases, J shed 2 bases, and the junction held 13 bases outside the gene matches. Germline lookup yields CDR1 SGHNT and CDR2 YYREEE (reference sequence). The CDR3 covers 17 residues. DNA of the CDR3: TGTGCCAGCAGCAACTCTGGAGCGGGGTTCCTCACAGATACGCAGTATTTT. Translation gives CASSNSGAGFLTDTQYF.

Written as DNA, the CDR3 is TGTGCCAGCAGTTACTCGACTGCACCCCACACTGAAGCTTTCTTT. Translating it yields CASSYSTAPHTEAFF. The rearrangement links TRBV6-5 to TRBJ1-1; D unresolved. Trimming removed 0 bases at V and 3 bases at J, with 11 bases between. Germline CDR1 and CDR2: MNHEY and SVGAGI. The CDR3 is made up of 15 amino acids.

This clonotype was recorded at least ten times. The chain links TRBV24-1 to TRBJ2-3; D gene uncertain. Germline loops: CDR1 KGHDR, CDR2 SFDVKD. Trimming pared 1 base from V and 1 base from J, leaving 11 bases between. The CDR3 contains 16 residues. The chain's CDR3 is CATSDFEITGTDTQYF. In DNA form, the CDR3 reads TGTGCCACCAGTGATTTCGAGATTACCGGCACAGATACGCAGTATTTT.

This clonotype has only a few counts. CDR3 DNA: TGTGCCAGCAGTACGCAGGGACAGGAACTTAATTCACCCCTCCACTTT. Translated, it gives CASSTQGQELNSPLHF. The V and J genes are TRBV27 and TRBJ1-6, with 8 bases identical to TRBD1. The CDR3 covers 16 residues. Germline V gene sequence: CDR1 MNHEY, CDR2 SMNVEV (reference sequence). V dropped 5 bases and J dropped 6; count of bases not matched to a gene: 9.

V usage is TRBV15 and J usage is TRBJ1-4; possibly TRBD1 for D (6 bases). The V and J ends lost 3 bases and 0 bases respectively, with 8 bases between them. This CDR3 has 15 amino acids. Germline V CDR1 and CDR2: LNHNV, YYDKDF (reference sequence). The CDR3 DNA reads TGTGCCACCAGCAGGCAGGGGACAACTAATGAAAAACTGTTTTTT. Protein sequence: CATSRQGTTNEKLFF.

This chain connects TRBV6-6 to TRBJ2-1; D possibly matches TRBD1 or TRBD2 (6 bases each). Germline CDR1 is MNHNY and CDR2 is SVGAGI (reference sequence). The ends were cut back, 5 bases at V and 6 bases at J, with 11 bases in the middle. The CDR3 length is 13 residues. CDR3 in DNA: TGTGCCAGCAGTCCCTGGGGGGCCAATGAGCAGTTCTTC. Protein product: CASSPWGANEQFF.

V is TRBV30 and J is TRBJ1-1, with TRBD1 identical over 10 bases. Unmatched junction bases numbered 3, after V lost 8 bases and J lost 0 bases. CDR3 length: 13 residues. In germline, CDR1 is GTSNPN, CDR2 SVGIG (reference sequence). The DNA for the CDR3 is TGTGCCGAGGACAGGGGGATGAACACTGAAGCTTTCTTT. Protein product: CAEDRGMNTEAFF.

This clonotype was detected ten times or more. V is TRBV29-1 and J is TRBJ1-2; D remains unclear. The CDR3 is 11 residues long. V dropped 3 bases and J dropped 8 bases, with 10 bases sitting between them. CDR1 is SQVTM and CDR2 is ANQGSEA in the germline V gene. In DNA, the CDR3 is TGCAGCGTTGACAACACCGCAGGCTACACCTTC. It specifies CSVDNTAGYTF.

The chain joins TRBV7-8 to TRBJ1-5; no clear D gene. Germline-derived CDR1 and CDR2 are SGHVS and FQNEAQ. The V and J ends lost 5 bases and 9 bases respectively, with 23 bases between them. This CDR3 comprises 16 residues. CDR3 region: CASSGNDPFLQWPQHF. CDR3 coding DNA: TGTGCCAGCAGCGGTAACGACCCTTTTCTACAATGGCCCCAGCATTTT.

There are a few counts of this clonotype. The chain combines TRBV2 with TRBJ1-1; D is unclear. Between the trimmed V and J ends, which lost 6 bases and 7 bases, there was a span of 15 bases. Germline CDR1 is SNHLY and CDR2 is FYNNEI. This CDR3 spans 13 amino acids. The CDR3 DNA reads as TGTGCCAGCAGCTTCACATCGGGCGATGAAGCTTTCTTT. The encoded protein is CASSFTSGDEAFF.

There are many counts of this clonotype. Germline is not matched at one junction end, which may reflect a read error. J is TRBJ1-1 and V is TRBV24-1; D gene uncertain. The CDR3 contains 12 residues. Germline values: CDR1 KGHDR, CDR2 SFDVKD. The chain's CDR3 is CATSDLNGPPSF. The CDR3 nucleotides read TGTGCCACCAGTGACTTGAATGGACCGCCTTCCTTT.

The V and J genes are TRBV6-5 and TRBJ2-2; perhaps TRBD2 as D (6 bases). This CDR3 region has 15 residues. V gave up 5 bases and J gave up 0 bases, with 10 bases separating them. Germline assignment: CDR1 MNHEY and CDR2 SVGAGI. Here the CDR3 DNA reads TGTGCCAGCAGTAGTGGGACTCCGAACACCGGGGAGCTGTTTTTT. This encodes CASSSGTPNTGELFF.

This clonotype occurred a few times. V is TRBV11-2 and J is TRBJ2-1; 9 nucleotides line up with TRBD2. V was clipped by 5 bases and J by 7 bases; unmatched bases: 18. Germline V gene data show CDR1 as SGHAT and CDR2 as FQNNGV. This CDR3 spans 18 amino acids. The CDR3 here is CASSHGTLLAGMKNEQFF. CDR3 nucleotides: TGTGCCAGCAGCCACGGGACCCTTCTAGCGGGAATGAAGAATGAGCAGTTCTTC. Drawing the rest from reference TRBV11-2 and TRBJ2-1, the complete variable domain is EAGVAQSPRYKIIEKRQSVAFWCNPISGHATLYWYQQILGQGPKLLIQFQNNGVVDDSQLPKDRFSAERLKGVDSTLKIQPAKLEDSAVYLCASSHGTLLAGMKNEQFFGPGTRLTVL.